Listed below are T cell receptor beta chains from one sample, sequenced in a study of cytomegalovirus exposure and HLA in healthy donors. Assay used: immunoSEQ multiplex PCR; TCRdb lists only in-frame clones, some missing. Seen here are 150,000 to 200,000 clones, around 80% observed once, and the top ten hold approximately 13%. The sequenced sample was PBMCs. Receptors were obtained from a woman in her forties or fifties in good health and CMV-seropositive. The CDR3 runs from the conserved cysteine through the conserved F or W. The order of the fields is D gene, clone size, J gene, V gene, CDR3 protein, CDR3 DNA. D genes are given only for firm matches. Clone size is shown for a subset of rows, as once, few, many or a class of expanded clone.

>.|.|TRBJ1-5|TRBV27
CASRQGGSNQPQHF
TGTGCCAGCAGGCAGGGTGGGAGCAATCAGCCCCAGCATTTT
>.|.|TRBJ2-1|TRBV30
CAWSGEGGVRNEQFF
TGTGCCTGGAGTGGAGAAGGGGGGGTAAGGAATGAGCAGTTCTTC
>.|few|TRBJ1-4|TRBV7-6
CASSLGGGTTNEKLFF
TGTGCCAGCAGCTTAGGGGGGGGAACAACTAATGAAAAACTGTTTTTT
>.|.|TRBJ2-5|TRBV11-2
CASSLLNWQGSETQYF
TGTGCCAGCAGCTTATTGAACTGGCAGGGTTCCGAGACCCAGTACTTC
>TRBD2|.|TRBJ2-1|TRBV10-3
CAISGMGSGGSNEQFF
TGTGCCATCAGTGGGATGGGCAGCGGGGGAAGCAATGAGCAGTTCTTC
>TRBD2|.|TRBJ2-1|TRBV7-2
CASRSGRGASGNEQFF
TGTGCCAGCAGAAGTGGGCGGGGGGCATCGGGCAATGAGCAGTTCTTC
>TRBD1|.|TRBJ2-5|TRBV5-6
CASSFPTGGETQYF
TGTGCCAGCAGCTTCCCTACAGGGGGGGAGACCCAGTACTTC
>TRBD2|.|TRBJ2-5|TRBV11-2
CASSLGGGRETQYF
TGTGCCAGCAGCTTAGGCGGGGGACGGGAGACCCAGTACTTC
>TRBD2|.|TRBJ2-1|TRBV2
CASRWTSEGEQFF
TGTGCCAGCCGATGGACTAGCGAGGGTGAGCAGTTCTTC
>TRBD1|.|TRBJ1-1|TRBV30
CAWRTGGNTEAFF
TGTGCCTGGCGGACAGGGGGAAACACTGAAGCTTTCTTT
>TRBD1|few|TRBJ2-1|TRBV6-5
CASRSTGGVYNEQFF
TGTGCCAGCAGATCGACAGGGGGAGTATACAATGAGCAGTTCTTC